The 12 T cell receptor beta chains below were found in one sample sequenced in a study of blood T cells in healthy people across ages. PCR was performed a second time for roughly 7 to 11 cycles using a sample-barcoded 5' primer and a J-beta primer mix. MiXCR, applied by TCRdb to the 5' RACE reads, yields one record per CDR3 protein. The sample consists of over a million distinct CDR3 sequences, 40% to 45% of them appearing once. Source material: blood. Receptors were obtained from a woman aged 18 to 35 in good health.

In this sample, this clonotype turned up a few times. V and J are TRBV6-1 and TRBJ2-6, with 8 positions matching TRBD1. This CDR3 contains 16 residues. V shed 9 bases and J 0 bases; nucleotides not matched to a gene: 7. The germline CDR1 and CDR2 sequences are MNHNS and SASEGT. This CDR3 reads CASTDRVISGANVLTF. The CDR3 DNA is TGTGCCAGTACGGACAGGGTAATCTCTGGGGCCAACGTCCTGACTTTC.

The CDR3, as DNA: TGTGCCAGCAGTTCGTTACAAGGGGAGCTGTTTTTT. Its protein product is CASSSLQGELFF. The chain carries TRBV28 and TRBJ2-2; D gene uncertain. The germline CDR1 and CDR2 sequences are MDHEN and SYDVKM. V was shortened by 4 bases and J by 8 bases, with 8 bases between the two germline ends. CDR3 length: 12 residues.

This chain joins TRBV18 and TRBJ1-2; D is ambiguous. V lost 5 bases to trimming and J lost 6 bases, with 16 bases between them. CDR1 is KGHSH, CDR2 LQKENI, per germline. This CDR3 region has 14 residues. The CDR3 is CASSSAVPQHGYTF. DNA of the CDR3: TGTGCCAGCTCATCGGCGGTACCACAGCATGGCTACACCTTC.

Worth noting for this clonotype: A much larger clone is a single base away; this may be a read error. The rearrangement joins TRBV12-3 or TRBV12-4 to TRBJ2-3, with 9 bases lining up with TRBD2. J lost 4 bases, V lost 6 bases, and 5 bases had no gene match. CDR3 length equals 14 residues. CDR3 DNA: TGTGCCAGCAGCCTAGCGGGGAACGCAGATACGCAGTATTTT. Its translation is CASSLAGNADTQYF.

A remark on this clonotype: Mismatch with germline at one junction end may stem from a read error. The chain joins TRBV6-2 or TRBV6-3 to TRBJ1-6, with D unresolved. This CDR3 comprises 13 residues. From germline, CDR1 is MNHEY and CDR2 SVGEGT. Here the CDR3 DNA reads TGTGCCAGCACCCGCGACGGAAATTCACCCCCCCACTTT. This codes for CASTRDGNSPPHF.

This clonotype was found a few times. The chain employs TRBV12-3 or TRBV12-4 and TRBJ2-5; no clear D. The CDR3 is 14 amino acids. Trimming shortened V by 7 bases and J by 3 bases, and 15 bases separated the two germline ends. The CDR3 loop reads CASTLGQLEETQYF. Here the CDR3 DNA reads TGTGCCAGCACCCTTGGGCAGTTGGAAGAGACCCAGTACTTC.

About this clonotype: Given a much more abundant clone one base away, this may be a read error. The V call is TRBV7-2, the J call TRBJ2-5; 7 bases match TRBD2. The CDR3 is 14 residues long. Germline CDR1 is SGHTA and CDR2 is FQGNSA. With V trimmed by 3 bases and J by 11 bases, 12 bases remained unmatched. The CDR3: CASSFGGSNNEQYF. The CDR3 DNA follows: TGTGCCAGCAGCTTCGGCGGGAGTAACAATGAGCAGTACTTC.

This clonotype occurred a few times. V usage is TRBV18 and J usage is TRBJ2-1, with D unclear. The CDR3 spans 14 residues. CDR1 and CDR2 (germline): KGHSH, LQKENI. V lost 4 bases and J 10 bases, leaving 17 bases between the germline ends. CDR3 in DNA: TGTGCCAGCTCACGAATCTCAAATACGGGCGAGCAGTTCTTC. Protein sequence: CASSRISNTGEQFF.

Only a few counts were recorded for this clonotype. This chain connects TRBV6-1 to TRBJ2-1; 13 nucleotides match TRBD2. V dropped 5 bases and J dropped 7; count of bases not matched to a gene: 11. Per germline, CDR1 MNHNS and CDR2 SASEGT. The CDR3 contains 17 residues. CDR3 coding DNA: TGTGCCAGCAGTCGCAGACTAGCGGGAGGCCTCTTGAATGAGCAGTTCTTC. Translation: CASSRRLAGGLLNEQFF.

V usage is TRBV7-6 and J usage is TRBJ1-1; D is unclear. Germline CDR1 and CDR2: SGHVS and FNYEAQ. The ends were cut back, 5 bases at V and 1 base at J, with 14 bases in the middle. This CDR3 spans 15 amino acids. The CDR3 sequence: CASSPREGPNTEAFF. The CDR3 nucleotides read TGTGCCAGCAGCCCTCGTGAAGGGCCGAACACTGAAGCTTTCTTT.

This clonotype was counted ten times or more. CDR3 nucleotides: TGTGCCAGCAGCTTACAATTGAGCACAGATACGCAGTATTTT. Its translation is CASSLQLSTDTQYF. V and J are TRBV7-9 and TRBJ2-3; D remains unclear. This CDR3 is 14 amino acids long. Trimming took 2 bases from V and 0 from J, leaving 6 bases between them. Germline V gene lookup returns CDR1 SEHNR and CDR2 FQNEAQ (reference sequence).

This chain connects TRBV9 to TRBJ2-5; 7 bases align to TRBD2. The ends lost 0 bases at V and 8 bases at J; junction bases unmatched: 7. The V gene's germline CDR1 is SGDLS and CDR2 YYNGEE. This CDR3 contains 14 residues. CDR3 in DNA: TGTGCCAGCAGCGTAGAGACTAGCTCGACAACCCAGTACTTC. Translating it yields CASSVETSSTTQYF.